The rows below give T cell receptor beta chains drawn from one sample of a study of Graves' ophthalmopathy and Graves' hyperthyroidism. TCRdb re-derived calls from the multiplex PCR reads in MiXCR, one entry per CDR3 protein. The data show approximately 640,000 distinct CDR3 sequences, under 50% seen once. Sequencing was performed on peripheral blood. Receptors originate from an adult man with Graves' ophthalmopathy. Both conserved end residues are part of each CDR3. D genes are given only for firm matches. Expanded clones are given a class, and other clones once, few, many or no size at all.

>TRBV7-8|TRBJ2-5|NA|17|NA
CASSLMELRRDGETQYF
TGTGCCAGCAGTCTGATGGAGCTCCGCAGGGATGGAGAGACCCAGTACTTC
>TRBV4-3|TRBJ1-1|many|13|TRBD1
CASSQRTRGKAFF
TGCGCCAGCAGCCAACGAACCAGGGGGAAAGCTTTCTTT
>TRBV5-6|TRBJ2-5|NA|14|NA
CASSFSGHQETQYF
TGTGCCAGCAGCTTTTCGGGACACCAAGAGACCCAGTACTTC
>TRBV7-2|TRBJ1-3|many|14|NA
CASSQDRSGDTIYF
TGTGCCAGCAGCCAAGATCGATCAGGGGACACCATATATTTT
>TRBV29-1|TRBJ2-3|few|14|NA
CSVRRVYSTDTQYF
TGCAGCGTCCGGCGGGTATACAGCACAGATACGCAGTATTTT
>TRBV10-2|TRBJ2-2|many|16|NA
CASSKSLDSNTGELFF
TGCGCCAGCAGTAAATCTCTCGACAGTAACACCGGGGAGCTGTTTTTT
>TRBV29-1|TRBJ1-2|NA|11|NA
CSVDDVYGYTF
TGCAGCGTTGATGACGTCTATGGCTACACCTTC
>TRBV2|TRBJ1-4|NA|12|NA
CASSDADEKLFF
TGTGCCAGCAGTGACGCGGATGAAAAACTGTTTTTT
>TRBV6-1|TRBJ2-7|NA|13|NA
CASSGEYTYEQYF
TGTGCCAGCAGCGGAGAGTACACCTACGAGCAGTACTTC
>TRBV20-1|TRBJ1-4|NA|15|NA
CSARDWEGTNEKLFF
TGCAGTGCTAGAGATTGGGAGGGGACAAATGAAAAACTGTTTTTT
>TRBV7-6|TRBJ2-7|many|15|NA
CASSLGEGWSYEQYF
TGTGCCAGCAGCTTAGGCGAAGGGTGGAGCTACGAGCAGTACTTC
>TRBV4-2|TRBJ2-2|NA|16|NA
CASSQEGQGIAGELFF
TGTGCCAGCAGCCAAGAAGGGCAGGGAATTGCCGGGGAGCTGTTTTTT
>TRBV7-8|TRBJ2-5|many|15|NA
CASSQGWGSQETQYF
TGTGCCAGCAGCCAGGGTTGGGGGAGCCAAGAGACCCAGTACTTC
>TRBV15|TRBJ2-5|once|13|NA
CATSGGLGETQYF
TGTGCCACCAGCGGAGGATTGGGAGAGACCCAGTACTTC
>TRBV12-3/TRBV12-4|TRBJ2-2|few|13|NA
CASRNSETGELFF
TGTGCCAGCAGGAACAGTGAAACCGGGGAGCTGTTTTTT
>TRBV7-9|TRBJ2-2|few|15|NA
CASSSWTANTGELFF
TGTGCCAGCAGCTCGTGGACAGCGAACACCGGGGAGCTGTTTTTT
>TRBV29-1|TRBJ2-3|NA|12|NA
CSVRRQSDTQYF
TGCAGCGTTCGACGACAGTCAGATACGCAGTATTTT
>TRBV9|TRBJ1-4|many|14|TRBD1
CASSLRDRGEKLFF
TGTGCCAGCAGCTTACGCGACAGGGGTGAAAAACTGTTTTTT
>TRBV25-1|TRBJ1-1|NA|16|NA
CASSAWPNSGNTEAFF
TGTGCCAGCAGTGCGTGGCCGAACTCGGGGAACACTGAAGCTTTCTTT
>TRBV6-1|TRBJ2-5|many|13|NA
CASGLTSTETQYF
TGTGCCAGCGGGCTAACCTCGACGGAGACCCAGTACTTC
>TRBV29-1|TRBJ1-4|NA|12|NA
CSVETDSGKLFF
TGCAGCGTTGAGACGGACTCTGGGAAACTGTTTTTT
>TRBV12-3/TRBV12-4|TRBJ2-5|NA|14|NA
CASSPGQSLQTQYF
TGTGCCAGCAGTCCCGGACAGAGCTTGCAGACCCAGTACTTC
>TRBV7-2|TRBJ1-1|many|16|NA
CASSPRGAGRNTEAFF
TGTGCCAGCAGCCCCCGGGGGGCGGGTAGGAACACTGAAGCTTTCTTT
>TRBV3-1|TRBJ2-7|few|16|TRBD1
CASSQDRTGLSYEQYF
TGTGCCAGCAGCCAAGACCGGACAGGACTCTCCTACGAGCAGTACTTC
>TRBV6-5|TRBJ1-4|NA|15|NA
CASSYSGTERLKLFF
TGTGCCAGCAGTTACTCGGGGACGGAAAGACTAAAACTGTTTTTT
>TRBV5-4|TRBJ2-7|NA|13|NA
CASSLSGFNEQYF
TGTGCCAGCAGCTTGTCAGGGTTCAACGAGCAGTACTTC
>TRBV6-6|TRBJ2-7|NA|14|NA
CASRPGRGSYEQYF
TGTGCCAGCAGACCGGGACGGGGCTCCTACGAGCAGTACTTC
>TRBV5-5|TRBJ2-7|many|13|NA
CASSLDSFNEQYF
TGTGCCAGCAGCTTAGACTCATTCAACGAGCAGTACTTC
>TRBV29-1|TRBJ1-5|NA|12|TRBD1
CSDQTGDQPQHF
TGCAGCGATCAGACAGGGGATCAGCCCCAGCATTTT
>TRBV6-5|TRBJ1-1|NA|15|NA
CASSPYSGTYEEAFF
TGTGCCAGCAGCCCTTATTCCGGGACATACGAGGAAGCTTTCTTT
>TRBV15|TRBJ1-1|NA|16|TRBD1
CATSINLGQQNTEAFF
TGTGCCACCAGCATTAACTTGGGACAGCAGAACACTGAAGCTTTCTTT
>TRBV7-8|TRBJ2-7|many|15|NA
CASSLAGPYSYEQYF
TGTGCCAGCAGCTTAGCGGGGCCGTACTCCTACGAGCAGTACTTC
>TRBV2|TRBJ1-6|many|12|NA
CASMIGRSPLHF
TGTGCCAGCATGATAGGGCGATCACCCCTCCACTTT
>TRBV2|TRBJ2-5|once|17|NA
CASSQDLGFVTAETQYF
TGTGCCAGCAGCCAAGACTTGGGGTTCGTAACGGCGGAGACCCAGTACTTC
>TRBV7-8|TRBJ2-7|many|15|NA
CASSSLALSSYEQYF
TGTGCCAGCAGCTCCCTAGCCCTGAGCTCCTACGAGCAGTACTTC
>TRBV10-3|TRBJ2-1|NA|14|NA
CAISGGGLYNEQFF
TGTGCCATCAGTGGAGGGGGTCTGTACAATGAGCAGTTCTTC
>TRBV29-1|TRBJ1-1|many|13|TRBD1
CSVAGQGGTEAFF
TGCAGCGTTGCTGGACAGGGAGGCACTGAAGCTTTCTTT
>TRBV29-1|TRBJ1-3|many|12|NA
CSVMSVLGTIYF
TGCAGCGTTATGTCTGTGCTGGGCACCATATATTTT
>TRBV11-2|TRBJ1-6|NA|16|TRBD1
CASSSAHRGRDSPLHF
TGTGCCAGCAGCTCGGCTCATAGGGGGCGGGATTCACCCCTCCACTTT
>TRBV15|TRBJ2-6|NA|13|NA
CATSSSGANVLTF
TGTGCCACCAGCAGCTCTGGGGCCAACGTCCTGACTTTC
>TRBV24-1|TRBJ2-2|many|18|TRBD1
CATSDSGTGGAGPGELFF
TGTGCCACCAGTGACTCAGGGACAGGGGGAGCGGGACCCGGGGAGCTGTTTTTT